The 2 T cell receptor beta chains presented below share a single source sample, sequenced in a study of cytomegalovirus exposure and HLA in healthy donors. The PCR contained 60 Vbeta and 13 Jbeta primers. The table came from immunoSEQ multiplex PCR; TCRdb's copy has only in-frame clones and leaves some out. The sample has approximately 190,000 clones; approximately 80% are singletons. Sequencing was done on a sample of PBMCs. All receptors come from a woman aged 25-40 years in good health and CMV-seropositive.

The chain carries TRBV5-4 and TRBJ2-7; TRBD1 matches at 8 bases. Germline CDR1 reads SGHNT; CDR2 reads YYREEE (reference sequence). The CDR3 spans 14 residues. V dropped 4 bases and J dropped 3; count of bases not matched to a gene: 6. The CDR3 loop is CASSEGTGLYEQYF. For the CDR3, the DNA is TGTGCCAGCAGCGAAGGGACAGGCCTCTACGAGCAGTACTTC.

The chain recombines TRBV7-8 with TRBJ1-5; TRBD1 agrees at 8 bases. Germline-derived CDR1 and CDR2 are SGHVS and FQNEAQ. This CDR3 is 14 amino acids long. The ends lost 4 bases at V and 4 bases at J; junction bases unmatched: 3. This CDR3 reads CASSSRQGNQPQHF. For the CDR3, the DNA is TGTGCCAGCAGCTCGAGACAGGGGAATCAGCCCCAGCATTTT.